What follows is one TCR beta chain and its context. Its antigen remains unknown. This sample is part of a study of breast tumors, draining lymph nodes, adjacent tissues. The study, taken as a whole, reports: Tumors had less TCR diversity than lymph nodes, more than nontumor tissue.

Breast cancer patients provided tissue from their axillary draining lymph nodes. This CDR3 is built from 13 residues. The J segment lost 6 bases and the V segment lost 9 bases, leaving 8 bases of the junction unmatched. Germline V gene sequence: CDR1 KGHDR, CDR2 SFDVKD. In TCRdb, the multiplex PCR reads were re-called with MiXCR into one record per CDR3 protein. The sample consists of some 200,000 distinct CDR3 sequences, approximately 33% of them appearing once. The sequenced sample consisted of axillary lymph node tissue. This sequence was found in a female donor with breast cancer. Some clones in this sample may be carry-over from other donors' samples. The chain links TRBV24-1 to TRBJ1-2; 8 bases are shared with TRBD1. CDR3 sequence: CATSDRASDGYTF. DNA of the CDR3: TGTGCCACCTCGGACAGGGCTTCAGATGGCTACACCTTC.